This entry lists 28 T cell receptor beta chains sequenced from one sample in a study of cytomegalovirus exposure and HLA in healthy donors. Here immunoSEQ multiplex PCR was the method, and the copy in TCRdb shows in-frame clones only, minus some. This table has hundreds of thousands of clones, 86% appearing once. Specimen: PBMCs. These receptors were taken from a woman aged 18 to 35 in good health and CMV-seronegative.

This chain connects TRBV4-1 to TRBJ2-7, with 8 bases identical to TRBD2. The trim removed 0 bases at V and 4 bases at J, leaving 8 bases unmatched. The CDR3 has 16 amino acids. CDR1 and CDR2 from the germline V gene are MGHRA and YSYEKL. The CDR3 spells CASSQDSGRARYEQYF. The CDR3 coding sequence is TGCGCCAGCAGCCAAGATTCCGGGAGGGCCCGGTACGAGCAGTACTTC.

The chain employs TRBV7-6 and TRBJ1-1; D unresolved. The V end lost 5 bases, the J end lost 1 base, and 8 bases lay between the germline ends. The CDR3 consists of 13 residues. CDR1 is SGHVS, CDR2 FNYEAQ, per germline. CDR3 bases: TGTGCCAGCAGCCGTGGCTCGAACACTGAAGCTTTCTTT. It specifies CASSRGSNTEAFF.

The rearrangement joins TRBV30 to TRBJ1-4, with 7 bases that match TRBD1. This CDR3 region has 16 residues. Germline V lookup: CDR1 GTSNPN, CDR2 SVGIG (reference sequence). V was clipped by 1 base and J by 3 bases; unmatched bases: 8. This CDR3 is CAWSGTGVGANEKLFF. CDR3 sequence (DNA): TGTGCCTGGAGTGGAACAGGGGTAGGAGCTAATGAAAAACTGTTTTTT.

The chain has TRBV28 and TRBJ1-6; D is unresolved. This CDR3 has 15 residues. V was shortened by 2 bases and J by 5 bases, with 10 bases between the two germline ends. Germline CDR1 MDHEN, CDR2 SYDVKM. The CDR3 coding sequence is TGTGCCAGCAGTTTAAGAGCGGATCATAATTCACCCCTCCACTTT. Amino acids: CASSLRADHNSPLHF.

Remarks on this clone: A read error may produce the germline difference seen at one junction end. The chain recombines TRBV7-9 with TRBJ2-1; 9 nucleotides match TRBD1. The CDR3 is 14 residues long. The germline CDR1 and CDR2 sequences are SEHNR and FQNEAQ (reference sequence). The CDR3 region has the DNA TGTGCCAGCAGCCCCGGGACAGGGAAACCAAGATGCATCTTC. Translated, it gives CASSPGTGKPRCIF.

This clone was found once. The V and J genes are TRBV6-1 and TRBJ2-7; 8 nucleotides agree with TRBD1. CDR3 size: 15 residues. V lost 8 bases, J lost 3 bases, and 12 bases stayed unmatched. Germline lookup yields CDR1 MNHNS and CDR2 SASEGT. Written as DNA, the CDR3 is TGTGCCAGCGGAGATCCTGGGACAGGTGGCTACGAGCAGTACTTC. This encodes CASGDPGTGGYEQYF.

In regard to this clone: The germline gene is not matched at one end of the junction; a read error may be the cause. The V and J genes are TRBV7-9 and TRBJ2-7; D might be TRBD2 (6 bases). CDR1 is SEHNR and CDR2 is FQNEAQ in the germline V gene (reference sequence). There are 18 residues in the CDR3. The CDR3 region has the DNA TGTGCCAGCAGCTTAGGCAGCGGGCCTACTAATGATGCCTACCAGCAGTACTTC. The encoded protein is CASSLGSGPTNDAYQQYF.

The V and J genes are TRBV7-8 and TRBJ2-1; D uncertain. The germline V gene has CDR1 SGHVS and CDR2 FQNEAQ. Trimming left V 4 bases short and J 2 bases short, with 15 bases between. This CDR3 spans 16 amino acids. CDR3 coding DNA: TGTGCCAGCAGCTCTAAACCAGGTCCCCCCTACAATGAGCAGTTCTTC. It yields the protein CASSSKPGPPYNEQFF.

The CDR3 region is CASSVSGVDGNTIYF. CDR3 DNA: TGTGCCAGCAGCGTGTCCGGGGTCGATGGAAACACCATATATTTT. This chain uses TRBV9 with TRBJ1-3; D gene ambiguous. CDR3 length equals 15 residues. With 2 bases removed from V and 3 bases from J, the gap between germline ends came to 12 bases. Per germline, CDR1 SGDLS and CDR2 YYNGEE.

The CDR3 region has the DNA TGCGCCAGCACCCCCAGCGGATCAGCTGGCTACACCTTC. Protein: CASTPSGSAGYTF. The gene calls are TRBV5-1 and TRBJ1-2; D remains unclear. This CDR3 region has 13 residues. Trimming shortened V by 6 bases and J by 7 bases, and 16 bases separated the two germline ends. From germline, CDR1 is SGHRS and CDR2 YFSETQ. Filled out from reference TRBV5-1 and TRBJ1-2, the complete variable domain reads KAGVTQTPRYLIKTRGQQVTLSCSPISGHRSVSWYQQTPGQGLQFLFEYFSETQRNKGNFPGRFSGRQFSNSRSEMNVSTLELGDSALYLCASTPSGSAGYTFGSGTRLTVV.

V gene TRBV4-1 combines with J gene TRBJ2-7; the match to TRBD2 covers 7 bases. Unmatched junction bases numbered 15, after V lost 2 bases and J lost 2 bases. CDR3 length: 18 amino acids. Germline V gene sequence: CDR1 MGHRA, CDR2 YSYEKL. CDR3 residues: CASSQQSYGGSRTYEQYF. The CDR3 DNA is TGCGCCAGCAGCCAACAGTCATATGGCGGGAGTAGGACCTACGAGCAGTACTTC.

The CDR3 DNA reads TGCGCCAGCAGCCTTTTGGGGCCGGGGACCCAGTACTTC. It specifies CASSLLGPGTQYF. The J gene is TRBJ2-5, the V gene TRBV4-1; possible D gene TRBD1, 5 bases. The CDR3 is 13 residues long. The V gene lost 4 bases and the J gene lost 7 bases, with 13 bases spanning the gap. From germline, CDR1 is MGHRA and CDR2 YSYEKL.

In its sample, this clone was seen once. The chain has TRBV7-2 and TRBJ2-1; 12 nucleotides agree with TRBD2. Losses at the gene ends were 3 bases for V and 6 bases for J; bases not matched to a gene: 3. The CDR3 covers 15 residues. CDR1 is SGHTA, CDR2 FQGNSA, per germline. CDR3: CASSFLGLAGNEQFF. The DNA of the CDR3 is TGTGCCAGCAGCTTTCTGGGACTAGCGGGCAATGAGCAGTTCTTC.

The J gene is TRBJ1-2, the V gene TRBV28; TRBD1 aligns across 7 bases. Germline CDR1 reads MDHEN; CDR2 reads SYDVKM. The CDR3 spans 13 residues. V trimming: 6 bases; J trimming: 2 bases; junction bases outside the gene matches: 3. DNA of the CDR3: TGTGCCAGCAGCCGGGACAGAAACTATGGCTACACCTTC. Its protein is CASSRDRNYGYTF.

The CDR3 is CASSKPGLAGEQYF. CDR3 coding DNA: TGTGCCAGCAGCAAACCGGGACTAGCGGGCGAGCAGTACTTC. This chain uses TRBV7-6 with TRBJ2-7; 12 bases agree with TRBD2. The CDR3 sequence is 14 residues long. With 5 bases clipped from V and 6 bases from J, the junction kept 5 bases outside the gene matches. Per the germline V gene, CDR1 is SGHVS and CDR2 is FNYEAQ.

This clone was counted a single time. The rearrangement links TRBV18 to TRBJ1-5, with 7 bases lining up with TRBD1. Germline lookup yields CDR1 KGHSH and CDR2 LQKENI. V lost 4 bases, J lost 4 bases, and 7 bases stayed unmatched. The CDR3 runs 15 residues. Written as DNA, the CDR3 is TGTGCCAGCTCACTACGCGGGACAGCGAATCAGCCCCAGCATTTT. Its protein product is CASSLRGTANQPQHF.

This chain joins TRBV19 and TRBJ2-7, with TRBD2 matching over 9 bases. The CDR3 length is 15 residues. Per the germline V gene, CDR1 is LNHDA and CDR2 is SQIVND (reference sequence). Germline trimming cut 6 bases from V and 2 bases from J; bases unmatched to any gene: 8. DNA for the CDR3: TGTGCCAGTAGGGTAGCGGGAGCACCAACCTACGAGCAGTACTTC. This codes for CASRVAGAPTYEQYF.

For the CDR3, the DNA is TGCAGCTCAACCGGGACAGGAACCTACGAGCAGTACTTC. It yields the protein CSSTGTGTYEQYF. V gene TRBV29-1 combines with J gene TRBJ2-7; 8 positions match TRBD1. The CDR3 sequence is 13 residues long. CDR1 SQVTM and CDR2 ANQGSEA come from the germline V gene. The V and J ends lost 8 bases and 2 bases, in that order; junction bases with no gene match: 8.

The CDR3 nucleotides read TGTGCCAGCAGTGAGCCAGGGGTGCACTACGAGCAGTACTTC. This translates into CASSEPGVHYEQYF. V and J are TRBV2 and TRBJ2-7; a weak D match, TRBD1 (6 bases). This CDR3 contains 14 residues. From germline, CDR1 is SNHLY and CDR2 FYNNEI. V was shortened by 3 bases and J by 3 bases, with 12 bases between the two germline ends.

CDR3 residues: CASSSGLADLSDTQYF. The CDR3 DNA follows: TGTGCCAGCAGTTCCGGACTAGCGGACCTATCAGATACGCAGTATTTT. J is TRBJ2-3 and V is TRBV27, with 10 positions matching TRBD2. This CDR3 is built from 16 residues. Germline V gives CDR1 MNHEY, CDR2 SMNVEV (reference sequence). The junction had 8 bases not matched to a gene; V was cut back by 4 bases and J by 4 bases.

This CDR3 is CASSLPSTGPNTEAFF. CDR3 in DNA: TGTGCCAGCAGCCTACCTTCGACAGGTCCGAACACTGAAGCTTTCTTT. The chain combines TRBV5-4 with TRBJ1-1, with a possible D match to TRBD1 (6 bases). The V gene lost 4 bases and the J gene lost 1 base, with 17 bases spanning the gap. The CDR3 sequence is 16 residues long. The germline gives CDR1 SGHNT, CDR2 YYREEE (reference sequence).

CDR3 nucleotide sequence: TGCAGCGTTCAATTTTCAAACAGGGCTCGGAAGGATGGCTACACCTTC. Its translation: CSVQFSNRARKDGYTF. V and J are TRBV29-1 and TRBJ1-2; tentatively, D is TRBD1 (6 bases). Germline V gene data show CDR1 as SQVTM and CDR2 as ANQGSEA. Trimming took 5 bases from V and 6 from J, leaving 25 bases between them. The CDR3 loop spans 16 amino acids.

The rearrangement links TRBV5-1 to TRBJ2-3; 8 bases match TRBD2. The germline V gene encodes CDR1 SGHRS and CDR2 YFSETQ. Germline trimming cut 2 bases from V and 2 bases from J; bases unmatched to any gene: 10. This CDR3 is 17 amino acids long. The CDR3 DNA sequence: TGCGCCAGCAGCTTAACGATCGGGAGGGCCTTCACAGATACGCAGTATTTT. Translated, it gives CASSLTIGRAFTDTQYF.

In regard to this clone: The sample holds other DNA sequences that translate to the same CDR3. The chain joins TRBV27 to TRBJ2-1; a weak D match, TRBD2 (5 bases). The V end lost 3 bases, the J end lost 2 bases, and 5 bases lay between the germline ends. From germline, CDR1 is MNHEY and CDR2 SMNVEV (reference sequence). The CDR3 contains 13 residues. CDR3 sequence: CASSFGTYNEQFF. The CDR3 coding sequence is TGTGCCAGCAGTTTCGGGACCTACAATGAGCAGTTCTTC.

This clone has only one observation. The V gene is TRBV28, the J gene TRBJ1-3; D call uncertain. This CDR3 is built from 15 residues. The V gene's germline CDR1 is MDHEN and CDR2 SYDVKM. V gave up 3 bases and J gave up 0 bases, with 9 bases separating them. For the CDR3, the DNA is TGTGCCAGCAGTTTGGCCCCCTTCTCTGGAAACACCATATATTTT. This codes for CASSLAPFSGNTIYF.

The V call is TRBV28, the J call TRBJ1-1; D not certain. V lost 5 bases and J lost 1, with 20 bases in between. CDR3 length equals 17 residues. The germline CDR1 and CDR2 sequences are MDHEN and SYDVKM. The CDR3: CASSTIISRNKNTEAFF. The CDR3, as DNA: TGTGCCAGCAGTACCATTATTTCCAGGAACAAGAACACTGAAGCTTTCTTT.

This CDR3 is CASSLQAARSNQPQHF. CDR3 sequence (DNA): TGTGCCAGCAGCTTGCAGGCTGCTCGTAGCAATCAGCCCCAGCATTTT. The chain recombines TRBV5-6 with TRBJ1-5; D not resolved. There are 16 residues in the CDR3. V was pared by 1 base and J by 0 bases, with 11 bases between. Germline lookup yields CDR1 SGHDT and CDR2 YYEEEE.

The chain carries TRBV5-1 and TRBJ2-7, with a weak D call TRBD1 (6 bases). V gave up 1 base and J gave up 3 bases, with 11 bases separating them. This CDR3 is 14 amino acids long. In germline, CDR1 is SGHRS, CDR2 YFSETQ. The CDR3 DNA reads TGCGCCAGCAGCTTGCGGACAGCAGGCTACGAGCAGTACTTC. Translation: CASSLRTAGYEQYF.